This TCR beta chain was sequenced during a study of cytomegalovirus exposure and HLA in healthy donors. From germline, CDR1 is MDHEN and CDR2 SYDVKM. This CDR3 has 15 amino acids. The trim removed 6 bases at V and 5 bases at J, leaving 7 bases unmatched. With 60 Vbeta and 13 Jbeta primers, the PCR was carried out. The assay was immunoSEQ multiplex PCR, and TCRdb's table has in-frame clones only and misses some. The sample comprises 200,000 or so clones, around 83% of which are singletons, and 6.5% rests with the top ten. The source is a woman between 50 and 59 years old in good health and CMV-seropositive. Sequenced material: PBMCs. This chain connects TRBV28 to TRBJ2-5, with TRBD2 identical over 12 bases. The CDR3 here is CASSPGLAGLETQYF. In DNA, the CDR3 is TGTGCCAGCAGCCCCGGACTAGCGGGACTCGAGACCCAGTACTTC.